This entry describes one T cell receptor (beta chain). This receptor's antigen is unknown. Base qualities are missing; no much larger clone stands one base away. The sample originates from a study of early T cells in non-severe SARS-CoV-2 infection (dated by TCRdb to the early 2020s). About the full investigation: Bulk RNA from unsorted whole blood was used for TCR sequencing, so alpha and beta chains could not be paired. What the research found in general, with its limitations: VDJdb matching was skewed toward anti-spike CD8 responses and likely underestimated virus-specific expansions by missing private and CD4 specificities.

The study was a case-control design nested within a healthcare worker cohort in London, UK, with weekly nasopharyngeal swab PCR tests and blood sampling. Healthcare workers were recruited during the week of the UK lockdown, between 23 and 31 March 2020, and followed weekly for up to 16 weeks. The receptor library was made with 5' RACE. The sample was run on a NextSeq 500. Unique molecular identifiers were attached to individual cDNA molecules in the TCR library protocol so that sequencing error and PCR bias could be corrected. Both TCR alpha and beta chains were sequenced, and tight co-correlation was observed between alpha and beta sequence abundances in each sample. The study's processing was this. V gene, J gene and CDR3 annotation of TCR sequences was performed with Decombinator V4. Expanded TCRs were defined as changing significantly between any two time points under a Poisson model with p below 0.0001. Abundances of TCRs were expressed as counts per million after normalisation to the total number of TCRs sequenced in each sample. MAIT TCRs were defined by TRAV1-2 paired with TRAJ12, TRAJ20 or TRAJ33, and iNKT TCRs by TRAV10 paired with TRAJ18. VDJdb, accessed 1 November 2021, was searched for CMV, EBV and SARS-CoV-2 annotated TCRs, with TCRs annotated for multiple antigens excluded. The raw public reads went through TCRdb reprocessing: fastp at Q25, MiXCR clone calling, in-frame beta chains kept. Duplicate CDR3 protein sequences are folded into a single record with the most common DNA and genes. The V and J calls shown here were made by TCRdb, not taken from the authors' results. The sample contains around 57,000 distinct CDR3 sequences, approximately 8% of them found a single time. The ten biggest clones cover over 8% of the sample.

The CDR3 sequence holds 14 residues, the cysteine and phenylalanine included. Only the CDR3 portion is preserved as DNA: 42 bases, with reading frame beginning at the first base. The germline ends are 10 bases apart after V is trimmed by 2 bases and J by 5 bases. The sequencing input was whole blood. The sequence came from an adult who was a healthcare worker with PCR-confirmed SARS-CoV-2 infection or an uninfected control (not recorded which). This chain is built from TRBV12-3 or TRBV12-4 and TRBJ2-1; the D gene is unclear. The bases are TGTGCCAGCAGTTTAATGGGGAATCACAATGAGCAGTTCTTC. This sequence encodes CASSLMGNHNEQFF.